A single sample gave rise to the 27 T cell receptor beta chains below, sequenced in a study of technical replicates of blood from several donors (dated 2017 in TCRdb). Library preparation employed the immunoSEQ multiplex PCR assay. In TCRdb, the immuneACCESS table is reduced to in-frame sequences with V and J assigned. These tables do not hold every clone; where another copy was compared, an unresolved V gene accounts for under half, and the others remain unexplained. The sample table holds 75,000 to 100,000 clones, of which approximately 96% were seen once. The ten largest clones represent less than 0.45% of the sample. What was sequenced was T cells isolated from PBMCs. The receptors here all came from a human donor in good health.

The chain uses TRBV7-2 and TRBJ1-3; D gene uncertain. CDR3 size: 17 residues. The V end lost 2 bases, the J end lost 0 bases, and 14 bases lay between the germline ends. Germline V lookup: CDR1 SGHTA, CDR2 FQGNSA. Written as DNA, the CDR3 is TGTGCCAGCAGCTTACTCGGTGGGCCGAGCTCTGGAAACACCATATATTTT. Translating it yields CASSLLGGPSSGNTIYF.

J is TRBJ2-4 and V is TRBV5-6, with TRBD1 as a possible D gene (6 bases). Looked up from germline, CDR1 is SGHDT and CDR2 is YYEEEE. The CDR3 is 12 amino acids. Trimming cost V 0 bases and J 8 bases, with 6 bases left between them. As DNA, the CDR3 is TGTGCCAGCAGCTTGGCAGGGGACATTCAGTACTTC. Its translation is CASSLAGDIQYF. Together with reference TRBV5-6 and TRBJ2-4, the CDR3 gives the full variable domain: DAGVTQSPTHLIKTRGQQVTLRCSPKSGHDTVSWYQQALGQGPQFIFQYYEEEERQRGNFPDRFSGHQFPNYSSELNVNALLLGDSALYLCASSLAGDIQYFGAGTRLSVL.

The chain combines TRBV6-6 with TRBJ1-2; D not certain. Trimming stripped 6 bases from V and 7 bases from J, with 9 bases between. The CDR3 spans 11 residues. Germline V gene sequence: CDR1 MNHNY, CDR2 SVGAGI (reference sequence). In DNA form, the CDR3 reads TGTGCCAGCAGCTACGCGGCTGGCTACACCTTC. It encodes CASSYAAGYTF.

For the CDR3, the DNA is TGTGCCAGCAGCTTTCTCCTTCAGCCCCAGCATTTT. It encodes CASSFLLQPQHF. The V call is TRBV5-6, the J call TRBJ1-5; D is undetermined. This CDR3 comprises 12 residues. In germline, CDR1 is SGHDT, CDR2 YYEEEE. Between the trimmed V and J ends, which lost 2 bases and 6 bases, there was a span of 6 bases.

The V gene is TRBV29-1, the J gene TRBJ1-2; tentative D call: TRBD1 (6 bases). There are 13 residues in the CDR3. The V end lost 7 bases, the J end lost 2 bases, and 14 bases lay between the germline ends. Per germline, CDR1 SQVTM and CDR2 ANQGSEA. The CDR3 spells CSGSEDRNYGYTF. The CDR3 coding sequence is TGCAGCGGATCAGAGGACAGAAACTATGGCTACACCTTC.

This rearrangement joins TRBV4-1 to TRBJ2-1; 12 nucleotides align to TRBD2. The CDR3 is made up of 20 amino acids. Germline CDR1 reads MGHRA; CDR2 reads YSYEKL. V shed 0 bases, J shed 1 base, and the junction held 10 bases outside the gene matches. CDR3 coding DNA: TGCGCCAGCAGCCAAGAAACGCTAGCGGGAGGGCCCAAGTCCTACAATGAGCAGTTCTTC. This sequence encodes CASSQETLAGGPKSYNEQFF.

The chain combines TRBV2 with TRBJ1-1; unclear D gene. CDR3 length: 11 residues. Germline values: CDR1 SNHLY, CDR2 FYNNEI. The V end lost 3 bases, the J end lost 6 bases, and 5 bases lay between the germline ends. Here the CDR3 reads CASSDYSEAFF. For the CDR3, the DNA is TGTGCCAGCAGTGATTATTCTGAAGCTTTCTTT.

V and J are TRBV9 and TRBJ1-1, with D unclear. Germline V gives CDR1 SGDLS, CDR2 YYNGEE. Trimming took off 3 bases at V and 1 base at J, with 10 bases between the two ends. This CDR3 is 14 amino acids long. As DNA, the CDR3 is TGTGCCAGCAGCGGATATCAGAAGAACACTGAAGCTTTCTTT. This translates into CASSGYQKNTEAFF.

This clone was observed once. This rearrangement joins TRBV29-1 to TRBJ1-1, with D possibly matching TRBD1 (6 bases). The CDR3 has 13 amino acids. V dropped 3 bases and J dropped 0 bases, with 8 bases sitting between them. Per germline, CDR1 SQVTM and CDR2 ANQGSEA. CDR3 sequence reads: CSVERGMNTEAFF. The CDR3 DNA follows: TGCAGCGTTGAGAGGGGGATGAACACTGAAGCTTTCTTT.

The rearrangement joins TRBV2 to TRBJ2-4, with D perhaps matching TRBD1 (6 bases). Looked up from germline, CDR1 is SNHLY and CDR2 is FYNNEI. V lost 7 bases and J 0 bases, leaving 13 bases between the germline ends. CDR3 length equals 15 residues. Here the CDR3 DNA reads TGTGCCAGCAAAAGGACAGTCCTAGCCAAAAACATTCAGTACTTC. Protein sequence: CASKRTVLAKNIQYF.

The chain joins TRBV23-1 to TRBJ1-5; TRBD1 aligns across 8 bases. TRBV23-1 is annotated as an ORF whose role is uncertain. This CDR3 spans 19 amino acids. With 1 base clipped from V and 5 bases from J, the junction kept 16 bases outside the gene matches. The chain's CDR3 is CASSQWSGTGRYRDQPQHF. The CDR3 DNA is TGCGCCAGCAGTCAATGGTCCGGGACAGGAAGGTATCGAGATCAGCCCCAGCATTTT.

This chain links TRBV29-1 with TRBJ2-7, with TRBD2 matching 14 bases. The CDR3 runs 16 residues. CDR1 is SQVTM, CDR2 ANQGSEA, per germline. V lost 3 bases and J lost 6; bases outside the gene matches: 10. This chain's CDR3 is CSVESRLAGGPGEQYF. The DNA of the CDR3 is TGCAGCGTTGAGAGCCGACTAGCGGGAGGGCCGGGCGAGCAGTACTTC.

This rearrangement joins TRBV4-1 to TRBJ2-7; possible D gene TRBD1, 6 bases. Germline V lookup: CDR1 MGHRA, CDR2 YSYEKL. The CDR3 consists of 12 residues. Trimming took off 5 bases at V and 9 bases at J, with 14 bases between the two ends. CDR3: CASSLPQGRQYF. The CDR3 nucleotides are TGCGCCAGCAGCTTACCACAGGGAAGGCAGTACTTC.

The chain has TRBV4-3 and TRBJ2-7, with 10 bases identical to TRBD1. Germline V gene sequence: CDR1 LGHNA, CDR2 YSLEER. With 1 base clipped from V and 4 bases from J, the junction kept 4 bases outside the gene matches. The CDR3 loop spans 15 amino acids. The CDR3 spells CASSQAGTGAYEQYF. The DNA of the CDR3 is TGCGCCAGCAGCCAAGCCGGGACAGGGGCGTACGAGCAGTACTTC.

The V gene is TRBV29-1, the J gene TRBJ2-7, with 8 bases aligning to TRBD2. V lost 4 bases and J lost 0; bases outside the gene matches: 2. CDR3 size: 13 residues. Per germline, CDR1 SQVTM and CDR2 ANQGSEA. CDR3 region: CSVVSGSSYEQYF. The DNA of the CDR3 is TGCAGCGTTGTGAGCGGGAGCTCCTACGAGCAGTACTTC.

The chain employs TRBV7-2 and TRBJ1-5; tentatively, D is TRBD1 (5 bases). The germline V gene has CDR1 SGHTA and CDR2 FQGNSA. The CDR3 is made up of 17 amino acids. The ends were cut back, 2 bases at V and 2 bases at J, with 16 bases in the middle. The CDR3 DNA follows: TGTGCCAGCAGCTTACTTGGGACTCCCCTGGGCAATCAGCCCCAGCATTTT. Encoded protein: CASSLLGTPLGNQPQHF.

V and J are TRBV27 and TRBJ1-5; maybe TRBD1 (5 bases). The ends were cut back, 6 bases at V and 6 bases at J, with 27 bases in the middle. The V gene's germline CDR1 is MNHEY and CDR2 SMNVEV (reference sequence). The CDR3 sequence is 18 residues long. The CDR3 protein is CASSLDSTNVVQGQPQHF. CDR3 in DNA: TGTGCCAGCAGCCTCGACTCAACTAATGTAGTTCAGGGTCAGCCCCAGCATTTT.

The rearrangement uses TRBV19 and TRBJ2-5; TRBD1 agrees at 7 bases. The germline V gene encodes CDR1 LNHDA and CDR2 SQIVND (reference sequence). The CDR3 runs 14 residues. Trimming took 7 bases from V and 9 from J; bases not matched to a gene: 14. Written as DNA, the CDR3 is TGTGCCAGTAAGGGGGACAGACACCCTGGGGCCCAGTACTTC. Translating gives CASKGDRHPGAQYF.

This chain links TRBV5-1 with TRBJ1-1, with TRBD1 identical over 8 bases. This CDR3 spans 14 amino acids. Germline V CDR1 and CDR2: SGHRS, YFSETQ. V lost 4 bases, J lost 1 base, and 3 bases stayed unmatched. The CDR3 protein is CASSLTGGNTEAFF. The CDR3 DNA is TGCGCCAGCAGCCTTACAGGGGGGAACACTGAAGCTTTCTTT.

Written as DNA, the CDR3 is TGCGCCAGCAGCCAAGTGGGGACAGCGAACACTGAAGCTTTCTTT. Translation: CASSQVGTANTEAFF. The chain links TRBV4-3 to TRBJ1-1; 7 bases align to TRBD1. The CDR3 contains 15 residues. The germline CDR1 and CDR2 sequences are LGHNA and YSLEER. V lost 1 base, J lost 1 base, and 3 bases stayed unmatched.

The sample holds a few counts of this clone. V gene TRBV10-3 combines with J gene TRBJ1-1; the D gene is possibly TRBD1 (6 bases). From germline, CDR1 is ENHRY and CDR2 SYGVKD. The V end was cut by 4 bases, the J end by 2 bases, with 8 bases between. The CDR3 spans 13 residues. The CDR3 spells CAISVGTNTEAFF. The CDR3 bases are TGTGCCATCAGTGTGGGGACAAACACTGAAGCTTTCTTT.

The DNA for the CDR3 is TGTGCCAGCAGTGGACTGACGGGGAGACTAGAAGCTTTCTTT. The encoded protein is CASSGLTGRLEAFF. The chain couples TRBV6-1 to TRBJ1-1, with D uncertain. The V gene lost 4 bases and the J gene lost 8 bases, with 17 bases spanning the gap. In germline, CDR1 is MNHNS, CDR2 SASEGT. The CDR3 spans 14 residues.

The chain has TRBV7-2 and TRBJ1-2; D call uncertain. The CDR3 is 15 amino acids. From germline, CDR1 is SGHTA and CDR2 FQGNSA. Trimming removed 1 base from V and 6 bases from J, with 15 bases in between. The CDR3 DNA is TGTGCCAGCAGCTTAGTTACCCCCCTATTAAATGGCTACACCTTC. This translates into CASSLVTPLLNGYTF. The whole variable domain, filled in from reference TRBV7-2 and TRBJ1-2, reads GAGVSQSPSNKVTEKGKDVELRCDPISGHTALYWYRQSLGQGLEFLIYFQGNSAPDKSGLPSDRFSAERTGGSVSTLTIQRTQQEDSAVYLCASSLVTPLLNGYTFGSGTRLTVV.

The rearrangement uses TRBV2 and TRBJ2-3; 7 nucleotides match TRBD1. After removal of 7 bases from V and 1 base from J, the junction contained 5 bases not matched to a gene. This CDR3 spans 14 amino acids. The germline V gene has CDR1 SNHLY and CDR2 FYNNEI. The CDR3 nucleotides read TGTGCCAGCAAAGCTGGGACAGGCACAGATACGCAGTATTTT. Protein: CASKAGTGTDTQYF.

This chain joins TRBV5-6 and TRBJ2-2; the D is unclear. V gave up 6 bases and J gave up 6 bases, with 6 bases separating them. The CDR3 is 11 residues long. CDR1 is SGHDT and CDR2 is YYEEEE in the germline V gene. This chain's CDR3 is CASKLSGELFF. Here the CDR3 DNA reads TGTGCCAGCAAGCTCTCCGGGGAGCTGTTTTTT. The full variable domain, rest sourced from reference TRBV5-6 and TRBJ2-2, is DAGVTQSPTHLIKTRGQQVTLRCSPKSGHDTVSWYQQALGQGPQFIFQYYEEEERQRGNFPDRFSGHQFPNYSSELNVNALLLGDSALYLCASKLSGELFFGEGSRLTVL.

The CDR3 loop is CASSLNPGTPYEQYF. The DNA of the CDR3 is TGTGCCAGCAGCTTAAACCCCGGGACACCCTACGAGCAGTACTTC. This rearrangement joins TRBV7-2 to TRBJ2-7; TRBD1 might be the D (6 bases). The germline gives CDR1 SGHTA, CDR2 FQGNSA. The V end lost 2 bases, the J end lost 2 bases, and 13 bases lay between the germline ends. The CDR3 consists of 15 residues.

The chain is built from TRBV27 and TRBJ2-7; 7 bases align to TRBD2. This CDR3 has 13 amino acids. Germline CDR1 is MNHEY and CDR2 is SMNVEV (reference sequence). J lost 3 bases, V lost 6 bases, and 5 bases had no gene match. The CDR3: CASSAREGYEQYF. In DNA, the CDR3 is TGTGCCAGCAGCGCCAGGGAGGGCTACGAGCAGTACTTC.